The clone carrying this T cell receptor beta chain appeared a few times. Its cognate antigen is unknown. What was amplified from RNA transcripts were TCR beta CDR3 regions. In the first-round RT-PCR of the TCR CDR3, the HTBI primer set was used. TCRdb redid the calling of the multiplex PCR reads with MiXCR, one entry per CDR3 protein. The table includes more than 500,000 distinct CDR3 sequences, approximately 49% detected once. This entry comes from a study of T cells in Graves' hyperthyroidism and ophthalmopathy. General observations from the study: Model predictions of ophthalmopathy came a median roughly 6.4 months before onset.

Sequencing was carried out using peripheral blood or thyroid tissue (not recorded which). The source of this sequence is an adult woman with Graves' disease, either hyperthyroidism or ophthalmopathy (not recorded which).

CDR3: CASSVSSNSPLHF. The CDR3 coding sequence is TGTGCCAGCAGTGTTAGCTCCAATTCACCCCTCCACTTT. The chain is built from TRBV28 and TRBJ1-6; D gene ambiguous. Germline loops: CDR1 MDHEN, CDR2 SYDVKM. The CDR3 is made up of 13 amino acids. V was trimmed by 5 bases and J by 7 bases, leaving 9 bases between them. The whole variable domain, filled in from reference TRBV28 and TRBJ1-6, reads DVKVTQSSRYLVKRTGEKVFLECVQDMDHENMFWYRQDPGLGLRLIYFSYDVKMKEKGDIPEGYSVSREKKERFSLILESASTNQTSMYLCASSVSSNSPLHFGNGTRLTVT.